The 10 T cell receptor beta chains below come from one sample, sequenced in a study of beta chain features in type 1 diabetes. No antigen is known for these receptors. TCRB transcripts that were expressed got sequenced, as all of the isolated RNA had been reverse transcribed. Produced via immunoSEQ multiplex PCR; TCRdb's table is partial and in-frame only. The sample has about 360,000 clones, 10% to 15% seen once. Whole-study results and caveats: Patients with Type 1 diabetes showed moderately but significantly shorter TCRB CDR3s in all four CD4+ subsets.

Material for sequencing was naive CD4+ T cells from blood. The receptor set was obtained from a woman under 30 with type 1 diabetes.

The chain recombines TRBV7-8 with TRBJ2-6, with a weak D call TRBD2 (5 bases). Trimming took off 5 bases at V and 2 bases at J, with 10 bases between the two ends. From germline, CDR1 is SGHVS and CDR2 FQNEAQ. The CDR3 loop spans 15 amino acids. The CDR3 protein is CASSLVGTGANVLTF. Written as DNA, the CDR3 is TGTGCCAGCAGCCTTGTCGGGACTGGGGCCAACGTCCTGACTTTC.

This clone has only a few counts. The CDR3 DNA follows: TGCGCCAGCAGCCAATATCCGGGGGGGGCCAAAAACATTCAGTACTTC. Its translation: CASSQYPGGAKNIQYF. The chain combines TRBV4-1 with TRBJ2-4; 8 positions agree with TRBD2. CDR3 length equals 16 residues. Germline CDR1 reads MGHRA; CDR2 reads YSYEKL. V gave up 2 bases and J gave up 1 base; unmatched junction bases: 4.

This clone has just a few counts. The rearrangement joins TRBV19 to TRBJ2-1; D is undetermined. Germline V gene sequence: CDR1 LNHDA, CDR2 SQIVND (reference sequence). The CDR3 is 14 amino acids. V gave up 6 bases and J gave up 6 bases, with 15 bases separating them. Written as DNA, the CDR3 is TGTGCCAGTAGCCCTGGGCCTGCGTCCAATGAGCAGTTCTTC. Translation gives CASSPGPASNEQFF.

The gene calls are TRBV30 and TRBJ2-1; 8 positions match TRBD2. CDR3 length: 16 residues. Germline V gives CDR1 GTSNPN, CDR2 SVGIG (reference sequence). V was clipped by 0 bases and J by 9 bases; unmatched bases: 13. DNA of the CDR3: TGTGCCTGGAGTGTAAAAGGGAGCGGGAGCGGATTTGAGCAGTTCTTC. Protein sequence: CAWSVKGSGSGFEQFF.

The rearrangement joins TRBV27 to TRBJ2-1; possibly TRBD2 for D (6 bases). The CDR3 is 16 residues long. Trimming removed 8 bases at V and 2 bases at J, with 19 bases between. Germline CDR1 MNHEY, CDR2 SMNVEV (reference sequence). In DNA form, the CDR3 reads TGTGCCAGCCGTGGGGAACGCGCGGGGCCCTACAATGAGCAGTTCTTC. Protein product: CASRGERAGPYNEQFF.

Concerning this clone: Different DNA sequences within this sample yield the same CDR3. The CDR3 is CASSVTSTDTQYF. The DNA for the CDR3 is TGTGCCAGCAGCGTAACTTCCACAGATACGCAGTATTTT. V and J are TRBV9 and TRBJ2-3; D is ambiguous. This CDR3 has 13 residues. V gave up 1 base and J gave up 2 bases, with 5 bases separating them. Germline lookup yields CDR1 SGDLS and CDR2 YYNGEE. The variable domain in full, with the rest retrieved from reference TRBV9 and TRBJ2-3, is DSGVTQTPKHLITATGQRVTLRCSPRSGDLSVYWYQQSLDQGLQFLIQYYNGEERAKGNILERFSAQQFPDLHSELNLSSLELGDSALYFCASSVTSTDTQYFGPGTRLTVL.

Worth noting for this clone: Other DNA variants within this sample encode the same CDR3. The chain joins TRBV2 to TRBJ1-4; 9 bases align to TRBD1. The CDR3 consists of 13 residues. Trimming took 6 bases from V and 5 from J; bases not matched to a gene: 1. Germline values: CDR1 SNHLY, CDR2 FYNNEI. The CDR3 here is CASRGQGNEKLFF. The CDR3 DNA reads as TGTGCCAGCAGGGGACAGGGCAATGAAAAACTGTTTTTT.

V gene TRBV27 combines with J gene TRBJ1-5; D may be TRBD1 (5 bases). The V end lost 6 bases, the J end lost 3 bases, and 18 bases lay between the germline ends. The CDR3 is made up of 16 amino acids. Looked up from germline, CDR1 is MNHEY and CDR2 is SMNVEV (reference sequence). This CDR3 reads CASSRDRPYSNQPQHF. CDR3 in DNA: TGTGCCAGCAGCCGAGACAGACCCTATTCCAATCAGCCCCAGCATTTT.

The chain carries TRBV9 and TRBJ2-5; D might be TRBD2 (5 bases). This CDR3 comprises 13 residues. Germline CDR1 reads SGDLS; CDR2 reads YYNGEE. Trimming removed 4 bases from V and 5 bases from J, with 12 bases in between. The DNA of the CDR3 is TGTGCCAGCAGCTTCACGGGGTTGGAGACCCAGTACTTC. Protein: CASSFTGLETQYF.

The gene calls are TRBV4-2 and TRBJ2-7, with 8 bases that match TRBD2. Germline trimming cut 4 bases from V and 6 bases from J; bases unmatched to any gene: 8. The germline V gene encodes CDR1 LGHNA and CDR2 YNFKEQ. This CDR3 region has 14 residues. The CDR3 DNA follows: TGTGCCAGCAGCCCGGGAGGGGACGTACTCGAGCAGTACTTC. This codes for CASSPGGDVLEQYF.